This T cell receptor (beta chain) comes out of a study of blood T cells in healthy people across ages. CDR1 and CDR2 from the germline V gene are SEHNR and FQNEAQ (reference sequence). Trimming pared 7 bases from V and 8 bases from J, leaving 15 bases between. CDR3 length: 14 residues. Primed by a sample-barcoded 5' primer and a J-beta primer mix, a second PCR proceeded for roughly 6 to 12 cycles. A single record per CDR3 protein comes from TCRdb applying MiXCR to the 5' RACE reads. The sample holds hundreds of thousands of distinct CDR3 sequences, around 42% seen once. This chain joins TRBV7-9 and TRBJ1-6; D gene ambiguous. Specimen: blood. The sequence was collected from a man in his 60s in good health. The DNA for the CDR3 is TGTGCCAGCAACCTCCCCCTAACTGATTCACCCCTCCACTTT. Translated: CASNLPLTDSPLHF.